This passage covers 3 T cell receptor beta chains from one sample sequenced in a study of technical replicates of blood from several donors. This table comes from immunoSEQ multiplex PCR, and its TCRdb copy is limited to in-frame clones, with some not included. The sample carries about 83,000 clones, approximately 96% recorded once. Material for sequencing was T cells isolated from PBMCs. The receptors were sampled from a human donor in good health.

The chain uses TRBV6-5 and TRBJ2-7; 9 nucleotides line up with TRBD1. The CDR3 runs 14 residues. Per the germline V gene, CDR1 is MNHEY and CDR2 is SVGAGI. V shed 4 bases and J 4 bases; nucleotides not matched to a gene: 5. In DNA form, the CDR3 reads TGTGCCAGCAGTTCTCCGGGACAGGGTTACGAGCAGTACTTC. Translated, it gives CASSSPGQGYEQYF.

V usage is TRBV6-5 and J usage is TRBJ2-1, with TRBD1 identical over 10 bases. This CDR3 comprises 15 residues. V dropped 5 bases and J dropped 8; count of bases not matched to a gene: 9. The germline V gene has CDR1 MNHEY and CDR2 SVGAGI. The CDR3 reads CASSNPGQGRYEQFF. CDR3 coding DNA: TGTGCCAGCAGTAATCCGGGACAGGGGCGGTATGAGCAGTTCTTC.

The table lists this clone with a count of one. The chain joins TRBV15 to TRBJ1-1; D gene ambiguous. Germline V gene data show CDR1 as LNHNV and CDR2 as YYDKDF (reference sequence). The CDR3 covers 17 residues. Trimming took 0 bases from V and 0 from J, leaving 14 bases between them. CDR3 sequence: CATSRESATTMNTEAFF. The DNA for the CDR3 is TGTGCCACCAGCAGAGAGAGTGCCACCACCATGAACACTGAAGCTTTCTTT. The full variable domain, with the rest looked up from reference TRBV15 and TRBJ1-1, is DAMVIQNPRYQVTQFGKPVTLSCSQTLNHNVMYWYQQKSSQAPKLLFHYYDKDFNNEADTPDNFQSRRPNTSFCFLDIRSPGLGDTAMYLCATSRESATTMNTEAFFGQGTRLTVV.